This T cell receptor (beta chain) originates from a study of shared clonotypes between healthy human individuals (dated by TCRdb to about 2020). Regarding the complete study: The cohort comprised a couple of women and a few men aged 18 to 49 years. Each donor's leukapheresis produced roughly between roughly 0.9 and 8.9 billion PBMCs. To increase sequencing depth and limit assay-specific biases, TCR repertoire library preparation and sequencing were carried out by different laboratories using diverse techniques. Per donor, three plates each were used for CD4 naive and CD4 memory, two for CD8 naive, and one for CD8 memory. The study deeply sequenced blood TCR repertoires of about five healthy adults to estimate repertoire size and the extent of clonotype sharing between individuals.

General study outcomes and caveats: Sampling was restricted to blood, and TCR repertoires in tissue are likely to differ from TCR repertoires in blood. The genetic and exposure-history diversity represented was limited by the small number of donors. Naive subsets generally had larger estimated clonotype richness than memory subsets. Higher generation probabilities were observed for clonotypes shared by all four sorted-subset donors than for non-shared clonotypes. Based on pairwise subsampling, the degree of clonotype sharing among donors was expected to be affected by sequencing depth. Incomplete sequencing was indicated by rarefaction of sorted-subset datasets, despite the large sequencing depth. About 5% of naive CD4, more than 3% of naive CD8, roughly 2.4% of memory CD4, and about 0.4% of memory CD8 clonotypes were shared across four donors.

CDR1 and CDR2 were assigned from the germline V gene as SNHLY and FYNNEI. V gives up 3 bases and J gives up 3 bases, and the segment between their germline ends measures 11 bases. The CDR3 runs 14 amino acids, cysteine and phenylalanine included. Of all the DNA, just the CDR3 is kept, 42 bases in frame from base 1. CD8 naive samples were obtained by positive selection for CCR7 among CD45RO-negative cells, yielding a CD45RA+CCR7+ population from which TemRA cells were excluded. The donors were healthy, HIV-negative adults with no recently reported acute infections or vaccinations. All donors were Caucasian adults living in Nashville, Tennessee, USA. After blood collection by leukapheresis, PBMCs were isolated using Ficoll-Histopaque density gradient centrifugation and then cryopreserved in the vapor phase of liquid nitrogen. Purity and quantity of every magnetically sorted T cell population were checked by analytical flow cytometry. Each sorted fraction had its genomic DNA isolated and then quantified by UV absorbance on a Nanodrop 2000c.

Using the deep immunoSEQ assay, multiplex PCR amplified TCR CDR3 regions from genomic DNA. For each cell subset, the extracted genomic DNA was distributed evenly across all wells of several immunoSEQ 96-well plates, and each plate served as one replicate. For sorted subsets, about 210 ng of genomic DNA, equivalent to some 30,000 T cell genomes, went into each replicate PCR. The purified libraries were quantified using a Qubit 3.0 fluorometer, sized with a Bioanalyzer 2100, and then quantified again using the KAPA Library Quantification kit. Every immunoSEQ 96-well plate was sequenced on a separate single-read 150-cycle Illumina NextSeq 550 flow cell. Concerning the study's data processing: Because the immunoSEQ output included only junctional sequences and no quality scores, the filtering could not be the same as the filtering used for full-length reads. Sequences were annotated with PyIR, a Python wrapper for IgBLAST v1.9, and V/J genes and CDR3 were assigned using IMGT germline references. Any read was removed if the V/J assignment was weak (E-value above 1e-6), the CDR3 was missing, or the read contained stop codons, out-of-frame junctions, or ambiguous translated residues. A V3J clonotype was defined by an identical inferred V gene, J gene, and CDR3 amino acid sequence. Percentage overlap between repertoires was computed as shared unique clonotypes divided by the size of the smaller repertoire. Three approaches were used to assess repertoire richness: RTK rarefaction, the Chao1 estimator, and Recon v2.1 estimates of unobserved clonotypes. For all TCRbeta clonotypes obtained by the gDNA method from several donors, generation probabilities were computed with OLGA. TCRdb took over this immuneACCESS table, retaining in-frame rearrangements with V and J assigned. Such tables are incomplete; in checked studies, under half of the missing clones stem from an unresolved V gene, and the remainder is unexplained. V and J calls plus clone size are reproduced from that table; the DNA served to infer D and trimming. A total of about 2,100,000 clones appear in this sample, around 93% of them only once. In total, the top ten clones hold around 1.7% of the sample.

In the case of this clone: No antigen is known for it. Per-base quality was not reported, and no clone a single base away is much larger than it.

The TCR was taken from a man between 18 and 35 years old in good health. Some clones in this sample may be carry-over from other donors' samples. This sequence uses TRBV2 and TRBJ2-5, with the D gene call left open. Sequencing was performed on naive CD8+ T cells from PBMCs. Sample cell subset or site, as interpreted from the label and publication: CD45RA+CCR7+. The sequenced DNA is TGTGCCAGCAGTGATTTAACGAAGAAAGAGACCCAGTACTTC. This sequence encodes CASSDLTKKETQYF.